The 13 T cell receptor beta chains below come from one sample, sequenced in a study of human T cells and chemical hapten exposure. TCRdb processed the RACE reads anew with MiXCR; each CDR3 protein has one entry. Among some 65,000 distinct CDR3 sequences, under 7.5% were seen once, and the ten largest hold around 3.6%. Time point in this sample: healthy volunteer bleed at 6 weeks. The study extracted total RNA from unfractionated whole blood. Sample: whole blood. The source of these receptors is a female donor in good health. Some clones in this sample may be carry-over from other donors' samples.

This clonotype has a count of ten or more. J is TRBJ1-1 and V is TRBV6-6; 9 nucleotides match TRBD1. Trimming removed 8 bases from V and 5 bases from J; junction bases left unmatched: 12. This CDR3 is 15 amino acids long. Germline-derived CDR1 and CDR2 are MNHNY and SVGAGI (reference sequence). The CDR3 region is CASGKTGGTTTEAFF. CDR3 DNA sequence: TGTGCCAGCGGAAAGACAGGGGGTACAACGACTGAAGCTTTCTTT.

V is TRBV19 and J is TRBJ2-2; the D gene is possibly TRBD1 (5 bases). V lost 4 bases to trimming and J lost 5 bases, with 17 bases between them. CDR3 size: 16 residues. Germline assignment: CDR1 LNHDA and CDR2 SQIVND (reference sequence). In DNA, the CDR3 is TGTGCCAGTAGTAAGGGGTCCAACATAAGGACCGGGGAGCTGTTTTTT. It encodes CASSKGSNIRTGELFF.

V is TRBV11-2 and J is TRBJ2-3; D unclear. The CDR3 loop spans 12 amino acids. The V end lost 1 base, the J end lost 6 bases, and 5 bases lay between the germline ends. CDR1 SGHAT and CDR2 FQNNGV come from the germline V gene. CDR3: CASSLASDTQYF. CDR3 DNA: TGTGCCAGCAGCTTAGCATCCGATACGCAGTATTTT.

There are many counts of this clonotype. The V gene is TRBV24-1, the J gene TRBJ2-5; tentatively, D is TRBD1 (6 bases). CDR1 is KGHDR and CDR2 is SFDVKD in the germline V gene. The CDR3 loop spans 15 amino acids. V shed 3 bases and J shed 4 bases, with 14 bases lying between them. The CDR3, as DNA: TGTGCCACCAGTGATCCGGGACACCGACCAGAGACCCAGTACTTC. It codes for CATSDPGHRPETQYF.

The sample holds a few counts of this clonotype. The V gene is TRBV5-1, the J gene TRBJ2-3, with D possibly TRBD2 on 5 matching bases. V lost 5 bases and J lost 4, with 14 bases in between. Germline CDR1 and CDR2: SGHRS and YFSETQ. The CDR3 is made up of 14 amino acids. CDR3 coding DNA: TGCGCCAGCAGTTACCAGGTCGGGGCAGATACGCAGTATTTT. Translated, it gives CASSYQVGADTQYF.

This clonotype was seen many times. This rearrangement joins TRBV2 to TRBJ1-2; D uncertain. CDR1 is SNHLY and CDR2 is FYNNEI in the germline V gene. There are 14 residues in the CDR3. The ends were cut back, 3 bases at V and 5 bases at J, with 13 bases in the middle. CDR3 bases: TGTGCCAGCAGTGAGGGGAACTCCCTATATGGCTACACCTTC. Its translation: CASSEGNSLYGYTF.

This clonotype appeared a few times. At one end, the junction sequence differs from germline, possibly due to a read error. The genes are TRBV7-7 and TRBJ2-1, with no clear D. This CDR3 spans 13 amino acids. CDR1 is SSHAT and CDR2 is FNYEAQ in the germline V gene (reference sequence). CDR3 loop: CASSLAARDEQFF. CDR3 sequence (DNA): TGTGCTAGCAGCTTGGCAGCTCGGGATGAGCAGTTCTTC.

This clonotype was seen repeatedly, ten times or more. The rearrangement joins TRBV25-1 to TRBJ2-7; D might be TRBD2 (6 bases). The CDR3 covers 15 residues. V gave up 10 bases and J gave up 6 bases, with 25 bases separating them. In germline, CDR1 is MGHDK, CDR2 SYGVNS. The CDR3 here is CATLALGTGDVEQYF. The CDR3 bases are TGTGCCACCCTAGCTTTGGGGACTGGGGATGTCGAGCAGTACTTC.

This clonotype was seen more than once but under ten times. The chain employs TRBV28 and TRBJ2-1; D possibly corresponds to TRBD1 (6 bases). Germline CDR1 reads MDHEN; CDR2 reads SYDVKM. Trimming took off 7 bases at V and 1 base at J, with 11 bases between the two ends. The CDR3 has 14 amino acids. The CDR3 nucleotides are TGTGCCAGCACCTCAGGGGTTTCCTACAATGAGCAGTTCTTC. Its translation is CASTSGVSYNEQFF.

V is TRBV20-1 and J is TRBJ1-4; tentative D call: TRBD1 (6 bases). The V end lost 5 bases, the J end lost 5 bases, and 12 bases lay between the germline ends. The CDR3 is made up of 13 amino acids. Germline V gene sequence: CDR1 DFQATT, CDR2 SNEGSKA (reference sequence). CDR3 in DNA: TGCAGTGCTTCTGGACAGTGGAATGAAAAACTGTTTTTT. It translates to CSASGQWNEKLFF.

Ten or more counts support this clonotype. The chain carries TRBV10-3 and TRBJ2-7; 9 positions agree with TRBD2. The germline gives CDR1 ENHRY, CDR2 SYGVKD. The CDR3 consists of 16 residues. J lost 1 base, V lost 0 bases, and 4 bases had no gene match. For the CDR3, the DNA is TGTGCCATCAGTGAGTCAAGCGGGAGGCTATCCTACGAGCAGTACTTC. This sequence encodes CAISESSGRLSYEQYF.

This clonotype was observed at least ten times. The chain has TRBV20-1 and TRBJ2-2; 13 positions agree with TRBD2. The trim removed 6 bases at V and 0 bases at J, leaving 4 bases unmatched. The CDR3 is made up of 16 amino acids. The V gene's germline CDR1 is DFQATT and CDR2 SNEGSKA (reference sequence). In nucleotides, the CDR3 is TGCAGTGCAAGGACTAGCGGGAGTGCGAACACCGGGGAGCTGTTTTTT. Translated: CSARTSGSANTGELFF.

V is TRBV30 and J is TRBJ1-5; D uncertain. Germline CDR1 reads GTSNPN; CDR2 reads SVGIG (reference sequence). There are 12 residues in the CDR3. V lost 4 bases and J lost 11, with 15 bases in between. In DNA, the CDR3 is TGTGCCTGGAAAGGCGCCGCAAGGACCCAGCATTTT. Its translation is CAWKGAARTQHF. The variable domain in full, with the rest retrieved from reference TRBV30 and TRBJ1-5, is SQTIHQWPATLVQPVGSPLSLECTVEGTSNPNLYWYRQAAGRGLQLLFYSVGIGQISSEVPQNLSASRPQDRQFILSSKKLLLSDSGFYLCAWKGAARTQHFGDGTRLSIL.